The clone carrying this TCR beta chain appeared a few times. Its antigen is not known. This entry belongs to a study of T cells in Graves' hyperthyroidism and ophthalmopathy. Patients aged 18 to 65 had newly diagnosed hyperthyroidism of under 2 months' duration. Thyroid ultrasound and orbital computed tomography, with clinical symptoms and serum thyroxine and TRAb, informed diagnoses. This CDR3 spans 14 amino acids. V lost 7 bases to trimming and J lost 0 bases, with 13 bases between them. Germline CDR1 MNHEY, CDR2 SMNVEV (reference sequence). Study-wide points: Most thyroid-expanded clonotypes above 0.001 were also found in blood.

Amplified TCR beta CDR3 regions derived from RNA transcripts. First-round RT-PCR with HTBI primers amplified the TCR CDR3 region. MiXCR, applied by TCRdb to the multiplex PCR reads, yields one record per CDR3 protein. The repertoire has about 580,000 distinct CDR3 sequences, under 60% of them found once; the top ten carry roughly 8.2%. This receptor was identified in a woman under 30 with Graves' hyperthyroidism. Sequencing was done on a sample of peripheral blood or thyroid tissue (not recorded which). V usage is TRBV27 and J usage is TRBJ2-7; D is perhaps TRBD1 or TRBD2 (5 bases each). The CDR3 sequence is CASNRDPSSYEQYF. In DNA form, the CDR3 reads TGTGCCAGCAATAGGGACCCCAGCTCCTACGAGCAGTACTTC.